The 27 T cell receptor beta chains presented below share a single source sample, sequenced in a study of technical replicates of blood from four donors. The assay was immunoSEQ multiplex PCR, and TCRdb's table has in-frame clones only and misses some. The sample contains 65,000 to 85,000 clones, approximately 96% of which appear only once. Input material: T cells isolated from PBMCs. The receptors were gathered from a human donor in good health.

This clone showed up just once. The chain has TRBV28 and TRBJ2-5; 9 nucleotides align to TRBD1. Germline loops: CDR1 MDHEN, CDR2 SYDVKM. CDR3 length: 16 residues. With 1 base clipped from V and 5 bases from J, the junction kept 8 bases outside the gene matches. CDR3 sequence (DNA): TGTGCCAGCAGTTTATTTGTAACAGGGGGCTATGAGACCCAGTACTTC. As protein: CASSLFVTGGYETQYF.

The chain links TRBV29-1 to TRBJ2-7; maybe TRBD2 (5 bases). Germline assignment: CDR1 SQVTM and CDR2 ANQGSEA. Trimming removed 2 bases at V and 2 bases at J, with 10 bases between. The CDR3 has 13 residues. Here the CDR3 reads CSVEITGTYEQYF. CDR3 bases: TGCAGCGTTGAAATAACGGGAACCTACGAGCAGTACTTC.

CDR3 nucleotide sequence: TGTGCCAGCAGCCAAACTAGCGGAAATGAGCAGTTCTTC. This sequence encodes CASSQTSGNEQFF. The rearrangement uses TRBV4-2 and TRBJ2-1; TRBD2 matches 8 bases. The germline gives CDR1 LGHNA, CDR2 YNFKEQ. Trimming removed 2 bases from V and 7 bases from J; junction bases left unmatched: 1. The CDR3 has 13 amino acids.

The CDR3 coding sequence is TGTGCCAGCAACTACGGACAGGGGGCTTATGGCTACACCTTC. Translating gives CASNYGQGAYGYTF. The rearrangement uses TRBV6-5 and TRBJ1-2; 11 bases align to TRBD1. This CDR3 is 14 amino acids long. The ends lost 7 bases at V and 5 bases at J; junction bases unmatched: 6. Germline V gene data show CDR1 as MNHEY and CDR2 as SVGAGI.

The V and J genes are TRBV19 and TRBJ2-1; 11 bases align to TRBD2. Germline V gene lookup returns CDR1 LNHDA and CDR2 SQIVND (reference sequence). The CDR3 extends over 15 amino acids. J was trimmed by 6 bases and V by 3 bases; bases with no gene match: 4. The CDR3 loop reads CASSIPTSGSNEQFF. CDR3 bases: TGTGCCAGTAGTATCCCCACTAGCGGGAGCAATGAGCAGTTCTTC. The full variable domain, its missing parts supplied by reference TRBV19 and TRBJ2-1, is DGGITQSPKYLFRKEGQNVTLSCEQNLNHDAMYWYRQDPGQGLRLIYYSQIVNDFQKGDIAEGYSVSREKKESFPLTVTSAQKNPTAFYLCASSIPTSGSNEQFFGPGTRLTVL.

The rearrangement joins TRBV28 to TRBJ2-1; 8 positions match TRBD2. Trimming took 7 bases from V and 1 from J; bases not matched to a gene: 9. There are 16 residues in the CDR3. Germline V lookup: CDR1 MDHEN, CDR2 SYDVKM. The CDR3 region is CASIEGSGSSYNEQFF. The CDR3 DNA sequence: TGTGCCAGCATCGAGGGGAGCGGGAGTTCCTACAATGAGCAGTTCTTC.

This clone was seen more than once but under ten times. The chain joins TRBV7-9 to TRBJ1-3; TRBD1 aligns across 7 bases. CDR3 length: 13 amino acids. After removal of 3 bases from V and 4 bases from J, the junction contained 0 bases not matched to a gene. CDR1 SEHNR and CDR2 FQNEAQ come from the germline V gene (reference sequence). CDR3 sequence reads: CASSLGQGNTIYF. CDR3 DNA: TGTGCCAGCAGCTTGGGACAGGGAAACACCATATATTTT. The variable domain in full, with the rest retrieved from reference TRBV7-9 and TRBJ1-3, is DTGVSQNPRHKITKRGQNVTFRCDPISEHNRLYWYRQTLGQGPEFLTYFQNEAQLEKSRLLSDRFSAERPKGSFSTLEIQRTEQGDSAMYLCASSLGQGNTIYFGEGSWLTVV.

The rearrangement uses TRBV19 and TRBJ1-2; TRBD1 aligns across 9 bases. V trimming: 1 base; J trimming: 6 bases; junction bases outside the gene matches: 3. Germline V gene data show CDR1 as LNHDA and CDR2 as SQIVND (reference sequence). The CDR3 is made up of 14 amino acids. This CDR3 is CASSIGTGEHGYTF. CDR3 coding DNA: TGTGCCAGTAGTATAGGGACAGGGGAGCATGGCTACACCTTC.

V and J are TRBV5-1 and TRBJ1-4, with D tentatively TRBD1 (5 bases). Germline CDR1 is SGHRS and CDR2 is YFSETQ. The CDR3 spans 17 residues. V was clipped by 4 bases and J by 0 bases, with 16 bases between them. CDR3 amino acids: CASSLGTAGSTNEKLFF. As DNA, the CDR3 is TGCGCCAGCAGCCTTGGAACCGCAGGGTCAACTAATGAAAAACTGTTTTTT.

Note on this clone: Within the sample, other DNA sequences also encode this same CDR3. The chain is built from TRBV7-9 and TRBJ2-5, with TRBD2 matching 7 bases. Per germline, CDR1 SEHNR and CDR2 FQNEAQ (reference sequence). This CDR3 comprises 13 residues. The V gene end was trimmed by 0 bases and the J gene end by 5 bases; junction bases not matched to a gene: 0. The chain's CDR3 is CASSLAGGETQYF. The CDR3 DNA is TGTGCCAGCAGCTTAGCGGGAGGGGAGACCCAGTACTTC.

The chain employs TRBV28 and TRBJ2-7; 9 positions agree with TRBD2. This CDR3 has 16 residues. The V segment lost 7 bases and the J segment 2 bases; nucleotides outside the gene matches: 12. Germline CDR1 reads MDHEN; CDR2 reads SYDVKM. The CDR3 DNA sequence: TGTGCCAGCACCGTAACGGCGGGAGGGTCCCCCTACGAGCAGTACTTC. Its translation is CASTVTAGGSPYEQYF. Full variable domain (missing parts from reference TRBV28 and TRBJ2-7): DVKVTQSSRYLVKRTGEKVFLECVQDMDHENMFWYRQDPGLGLRLIYFSYDVKMKEKGDIPEGYSVSREKKERFSLILESASTNQTSMYLCASTVTAGGSPYEQYFGPGTRLTVT.

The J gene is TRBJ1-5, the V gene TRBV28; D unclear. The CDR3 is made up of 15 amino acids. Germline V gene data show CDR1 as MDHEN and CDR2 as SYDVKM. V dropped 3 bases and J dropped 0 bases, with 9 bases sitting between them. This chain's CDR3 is CASSLWRDSNQPQHF. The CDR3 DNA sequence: TGTGCCAGCAGTTTGTGGCGGGATAGCAATCAGCCCCAGCATTTT.

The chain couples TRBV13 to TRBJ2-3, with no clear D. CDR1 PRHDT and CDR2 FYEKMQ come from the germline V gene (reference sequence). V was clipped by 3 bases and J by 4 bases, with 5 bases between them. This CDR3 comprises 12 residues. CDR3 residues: CASSFSSDTQYF. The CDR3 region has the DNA TGTGCCAGCAGCTTCTCGTCAGATACGCAGTATTTT.

CDR3 coding DNA: TGCGCCAGCACCCGAGCTCTAGGTGAGAAGGGCACAGATACGCAGTATTTT. Translation gives CASTRALGEKGTDTQYF. The chain combines TRBV5-1 with TRBJ2-3; D is unresolved. Trimming pared 6 bases from V and 1 base from J, leaving 21 bases between. Germline CDR1 SGHRS, CDR2 YFSETQ. The CDR3 sequence is 17 residues long.

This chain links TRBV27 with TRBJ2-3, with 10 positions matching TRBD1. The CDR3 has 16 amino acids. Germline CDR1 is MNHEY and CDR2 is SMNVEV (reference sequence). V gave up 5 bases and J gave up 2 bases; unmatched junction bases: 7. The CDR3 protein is CASSVATGGPTDTQYF. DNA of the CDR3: TGTGCCAGCAGTGTGGCGACAGGGGGCCCCACAGATACGCAGTATTTT.

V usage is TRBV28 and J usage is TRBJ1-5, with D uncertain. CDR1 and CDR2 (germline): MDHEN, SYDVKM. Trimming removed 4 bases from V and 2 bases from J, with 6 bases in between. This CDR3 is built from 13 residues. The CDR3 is CASSSSGNQPQHF. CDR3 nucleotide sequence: TGTGCCAGCAGTTCCTCGGGCAATCAGCCCCAGCATTTT.

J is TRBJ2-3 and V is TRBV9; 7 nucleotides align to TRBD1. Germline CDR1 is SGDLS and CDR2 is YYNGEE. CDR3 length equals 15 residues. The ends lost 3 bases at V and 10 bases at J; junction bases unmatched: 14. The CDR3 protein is CASSGGQASRGAQYF. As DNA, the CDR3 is TGTGCCAGCAGCGGAGGACAGGCAAGCCGTGGGGCGCAGTATTTT.

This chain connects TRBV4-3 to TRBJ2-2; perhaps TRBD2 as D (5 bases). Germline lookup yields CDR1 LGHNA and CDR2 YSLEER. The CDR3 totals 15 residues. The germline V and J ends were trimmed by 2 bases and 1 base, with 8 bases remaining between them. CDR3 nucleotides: TGCGCCAGCAGCCAACTAGCTGAGAACACCGGGGAGCTGTTTTTT. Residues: CASSQLAENTGELFF.

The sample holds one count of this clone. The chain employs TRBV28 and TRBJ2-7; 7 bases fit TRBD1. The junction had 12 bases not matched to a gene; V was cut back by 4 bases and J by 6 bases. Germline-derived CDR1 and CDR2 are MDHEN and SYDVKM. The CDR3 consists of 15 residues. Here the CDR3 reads CASSSPTGLKGEQYF. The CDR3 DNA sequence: TGTGCCAGCAGTTCCCCGACAGGGTTGAAGGGCGAGCAGTACTTC.

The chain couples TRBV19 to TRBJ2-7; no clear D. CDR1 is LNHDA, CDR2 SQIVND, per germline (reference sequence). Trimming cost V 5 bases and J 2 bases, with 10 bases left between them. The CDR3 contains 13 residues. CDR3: CASSPETPYEQYF. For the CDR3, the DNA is TGTGCCAGTAGTCCCGAGACACCCTACGAGCAGTACTTC.

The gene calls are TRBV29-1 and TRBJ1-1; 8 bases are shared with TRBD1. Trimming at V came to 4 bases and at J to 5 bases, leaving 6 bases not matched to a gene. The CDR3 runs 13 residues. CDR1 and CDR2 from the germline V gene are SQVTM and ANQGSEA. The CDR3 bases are TGCAGCGTTGTCAGGGGGCTTGGGACTGAAGCTTTCTTT. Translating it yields CSVVRGLGTEAFF.

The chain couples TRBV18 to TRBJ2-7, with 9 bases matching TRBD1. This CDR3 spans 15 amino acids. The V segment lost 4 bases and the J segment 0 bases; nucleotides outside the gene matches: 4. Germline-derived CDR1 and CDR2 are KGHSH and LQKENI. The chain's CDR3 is CASSLRDRASYEQYF. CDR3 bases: TGTGCCAGCTCACTCCGGGACAGGGCCTCCTACGAGCAGTACTTC.

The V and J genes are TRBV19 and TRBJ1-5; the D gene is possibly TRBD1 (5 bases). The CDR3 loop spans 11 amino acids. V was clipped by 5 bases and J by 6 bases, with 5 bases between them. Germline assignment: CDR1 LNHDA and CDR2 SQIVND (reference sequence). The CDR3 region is CASSQGQPQHF. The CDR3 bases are TGTGCCAGTAGTCAGGGTCAGCCCCAGCATTTT. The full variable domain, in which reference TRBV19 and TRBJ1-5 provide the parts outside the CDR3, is DGGITQSPKYLFRKEGQNVTLSCEQNLNHDAMYWYRQDPGQGLRLIYYSQIVNDFQKGDIAEGYSVSREKKESFPLTVTSAQKNPTAFYLCASSQGQPQHFGDGTRLSIL.

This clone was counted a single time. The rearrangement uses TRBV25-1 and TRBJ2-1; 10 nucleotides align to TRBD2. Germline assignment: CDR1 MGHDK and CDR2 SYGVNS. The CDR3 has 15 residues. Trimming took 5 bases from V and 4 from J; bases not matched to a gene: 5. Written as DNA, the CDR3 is TGTGCCAGCAGTCTAGCGGGAGAAGGGTACAATGAGCAGTTCTTC. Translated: CASSLAGEGYNEQFF. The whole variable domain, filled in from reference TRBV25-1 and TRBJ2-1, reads EADIYQTPRYLVIGTGKKITLECSQTMGHDKMYWYQQDPGMELHLIHYSYGVNSTEKGDLSSESTVSRIRTEHFPLTLESARPSHTSQYLCASSLAGEGYNEQFFGPGTRLTVL.

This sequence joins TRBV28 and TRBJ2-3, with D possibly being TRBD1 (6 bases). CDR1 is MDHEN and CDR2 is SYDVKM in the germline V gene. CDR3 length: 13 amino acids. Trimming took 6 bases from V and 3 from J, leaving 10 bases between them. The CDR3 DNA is TGTGCCAGCAGCTCAGGGGAAACAGATACGCAGTATTTT. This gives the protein CASSSGETDTQYF.

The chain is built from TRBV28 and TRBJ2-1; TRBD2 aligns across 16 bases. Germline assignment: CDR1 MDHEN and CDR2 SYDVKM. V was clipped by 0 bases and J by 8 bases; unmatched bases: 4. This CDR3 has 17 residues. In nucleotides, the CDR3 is TGTGCCAGCAGTTTATGGGGACTAGCGGGAGGGCCGGATGAGCAGTTCTTC. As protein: CASSLWGLAGGPDEQFF.

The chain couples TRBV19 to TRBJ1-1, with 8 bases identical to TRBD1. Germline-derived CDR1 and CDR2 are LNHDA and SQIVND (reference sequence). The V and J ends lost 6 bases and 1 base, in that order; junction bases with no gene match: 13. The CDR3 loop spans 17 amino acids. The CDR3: CASSHRQGSLGNTEAFF. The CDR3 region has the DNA TGTGCCAGTAGCCACCGACAGGGGTCTCTGGGGAACACTGAAGCTTTCTTT.